This T cell receptor (beta chain) is from a study of T cell responses to AZD1222 COVID-19 vaccine. Generated by immunoSEQ multiplex PCR, the TCRdb table keeps only in-frame clones and is missing some. The data hold around 150,000 clones, with 85% to 95% observed a single time. Pooling of second doses given at about 4 or about 12 weeks was done. The sample consisted of peripheral blood, taken 28 days after the second AZD1222 dose. The TCR originated in an adult who received the AZD1222 COVID-19 vaccine.

The CDR3, as DNA: TGTGCCAGCAGTTTGGAGGGGATCTATGGCTACACCTTC. Its protein product is CASSLEGIYGYTF. The rearrangement uses TRBV28 and TRBJ1-2, with D possibly being TRBD1 (5 bases). The CDR3 spans 13 residues. Germline CDR1 and CDR2: MDHEN and SYDVKM. The germline V and J ends were trimmed by 3 bases and 4 bases, with 9 bases remaining between them.